In its sample, the clone carrying this T cell receptor beta chain was seen a few times. Antigen unknown. The entry originates in a study of T cell repertoires in cytomegalovirus infection. Overall study context: It can be stated that public TCR beta signatures indicated CMV infection as well as a matching HLA type.

TCRdb reprocessed the reads via MiXCR and lists one record per CDR3 protein. The sample carries about 920,000 distinct CDR3 sequences, approximately 33% recorded once. Broader study findings: HLA-C-restricted CMV-specific TCR beta clonotypes were dominant in the ex vivo response.

This clonotype was obtained from a human donor in good health (CMV status not recorded). Some clones in this sample may be carry-over from other donors' samples. The specimen was cultured CD8+ T cells from PBMCs, collected from culture after CMV antigen stimulation.

The CDR3 DNA reads as TGTGCCAGCAGCATACCTTTGTTCGGAGGGACCAATGGCTACACCTTC. Protein product: CASSIPLFGGTNGYTF. V is TRBV5-5 and J is TRBJ1-2, with D perhaps matching TRBD1 (5 bases). This CDR3 contains 16 residues. Deletions cut 4 bases from V and 6 bases from J, with 22 bases between. Germline-derived CDR1 and CDR2 are SGHKS and YYEKEE (reference sequence).